This T cell receptor (beta chain) stems from a study of siplizumab effects on memory and regulatory T cells (dated by TCRdb to the late 2010s). Regarding the complete study: The study examined how the anti-CD2 antibody siplizumab affects alloreactive T-cell subsets in allogeneic mixed lymphocyte reactions built from human PBMCs. Overall results and qualifications from the work: Of the alloreactive CD4+ clones that could be mapped, the Treg-derived share averaged approximately 67% with siplizumab compared with approximately 30% in control reactions. The cumulative frequency of alloreactive sequences that could be traced back to unstimulated CD4+ memory T cells was significantly reduced by siplizumab. Unstimulated naive T cells appeared more diverse than memory T cells, and naive cells seemed to contribute substantially to the alloresponse. Roughly 80-97% of proliferating CD4+ or CD8+ clones could not be assigned a naive or memory phenotype. Because sequences below about 10^-5 frequency were poorly captured, only a minor fraction of alloreactive clones could be mapped to unstimulated subsets. Whether proliferating Tregs from siplizumab cultures were suppressive was not functionally confirmed.

Points on this clone: Which antigen it targets is not known. No much larger clone exists at a distance of one base, and base qualities are not known.

TCRbeta CDR3 sequencing was performed on sorted unstimulated T cells and on proliferating T cells recovered from mixed lymphocyte reactions. Fresh whole blood from around 10 HLA-typed healthy donors was used as the source from which PBMCs were isolated. The germline ends are 11 bases apart after V is trimmed by 5 bases and J by 1 base. For CDR1 and CDR2, the germline V gene (reference sequence) lists LNHDA and SQIVND. Reading from cysteine to phenylalanine, the CDR3 counts 14 amino acids. Just the 42-base CDR3 DNA is kept, in frame starting at base 1. The library relied on the immunoSEQ multiplex PCR assay. Roughly 10^5 TCR templates per sample were assayed on the deep sequencing platform. Genomic DNA extracted from sorted T cells was the material used for TCRbeta CDR3 sequencing. Per the original workflow: The R programming language was used for clonal analysis of TCRbeta CDR3 data. Comparing unstimulated samples against CFSE-low samples taken after the reaction was how alloreactive CD4+ and CD8+ clones were defined. By matching sequences to the repertoires of sorted unstimulated Treg and non-Treg cells, each alloreactive CD4+ clone was assigned a regulatory or non-regulatory origin. TCRdb's version of the immuneACCESS table is confined to in-frame rearrangements and falls short of the full clone set. An unresolved V gene accounts for under half of the shortfall where checked; the remainder is of unknown origin. V and J calls and clone size are those listed in that table; D and trimming were worked out from the DNA. This sample holds some 100,000 clones; 93% were observed only once. 6.5% of the sample goes to the ten largest clones.

The rearranged chain carries TRBV19 and TRBJ1-1; the best D guess is TRBD1, with 6 bases matching. The specimen sequenced was CD8+ T cells sorted from blood. The TCR sequence derives from a human donor in good health. The encoded CDR3 is CASSSSRGNTEAFF. The bases read TGTGCCAGTAGTTCCTCCAGGGGGAACACTGAAGCTTTCTTT. Joined to the reference TRBV19 and TRBJ1-1 proteins, this CDR3 gives the full variable domain: DGGITQSPKYLFRKEGQNVTLSCEQNLNHDAMYWYRQDPGQGLRLIYYSQIVNDFQKGDIAEGYSVSREKKESFPLTVTSAQKNPTAFYLCASSSSRGNTEAFFGQGTRLTVV.